This TCR beta chain emerged from a study of blood T cell repertoires in COVID-19 (TCRdb year 2020). General notes on the study: Collaborator samples came from the United States, Italy and Spain and covered acute and convalescent phases of COVID-19. The samples were drawn from two sources: the first 160 participants of the ongoing ImmuneRACE study, and fewer than 1,500 subjects contributed by 6 global collaborators. Nearly every sample came with metadata listing a de-identified subject ID, COVID-19 status, age in years and sex. The prospective study material was composed of cDNA or gDNA derived from T cells, B-cell-depleted T cells, or PBMCs. The repertoires were released in a freely available public database meant as a resource for research on the immune response to SARS-CoV-2. Where available, HLA class I and class II types were obtained from metadata supplied by the sample provider rather than from assay-based typing. Deeply sampled blood TCRbeta repertoires from subjects exposed to, actively infected with, or recovered from COVID-19 were included in the dataset.

TCRbeta CDR3 regions were amplified from genomic DNA using the immunoSEQ Assay, a bias-controlled multiplex PCR. The published analysis was carried out like this. The number of nucleated cells in each sample was estimated by amplification of reference gene primers within the assay. Sequence reads were collapsed and filtered to measure the absolute abundance of every unique TCRbeta CDR3 rearrangement. For each sample, productive Simpson clonality was calculated as the square root of Simpson's diversity index over productive rearrangements. TCRdb carries this immuneACCESS record with in-frame sequences only. Its versions omit some clonotypes, under half of them owing to an unresolved V gene in the studies checked, with the rest unexplained. V and J calls and clone size follow that table, whereas D and trimming were derived from the DNA. Within this sample are 85,000 to 100,000 clones, with about 91% of them counted one time only. Clones ranked in the top ten supply about 2% of the sample.

One collaborating source in Seattle enrolled patients during active infection and followed them longitudinally through the course of disease. The collaborating institutions used their own protocols to collect whole blood in K2EDTA tubes. For TCRbeta analysis, collaborators shipped samples as frozen whole blood, isolated PBMCs, or DNA extracted from either of those sample types. On the study overall, not on this receptor specifically: How much clinical and demographic metadata was included differed by source and by participant, and the metadata was provided uncurated.

In the case of this clone: Its binding antigen is unknown. Base qualities were left out, and no much larger clone turns up one base away.

Sequenced: peripheral blood. This receptor was obtained from a man aged 50 to 60 with COVID-19, enrolled during active disease.

The CDR3 region has the sequence CASSTRGQQNTDTQYF. The bases read TGTGCCAGTAGTACCCGAGGACAGCAAAACACAGATACGCAGTATTTT. The rearrangement combines TRBV19 with TRBJ2-3, with a weak D call of TRBD1 (6 bases match). CDR1 LNHDA and CDR2 SQIVND are derived from the germline V gene (reference sequence). The germline ends are 16 bases apart after V is trimmed by 4 bases and J by 2 bases. CDR3 length: 16 amino acids, cysteine to phenylalanine. Here the CDR3 DNA is all that survives: 48 bases in frame from base 1.